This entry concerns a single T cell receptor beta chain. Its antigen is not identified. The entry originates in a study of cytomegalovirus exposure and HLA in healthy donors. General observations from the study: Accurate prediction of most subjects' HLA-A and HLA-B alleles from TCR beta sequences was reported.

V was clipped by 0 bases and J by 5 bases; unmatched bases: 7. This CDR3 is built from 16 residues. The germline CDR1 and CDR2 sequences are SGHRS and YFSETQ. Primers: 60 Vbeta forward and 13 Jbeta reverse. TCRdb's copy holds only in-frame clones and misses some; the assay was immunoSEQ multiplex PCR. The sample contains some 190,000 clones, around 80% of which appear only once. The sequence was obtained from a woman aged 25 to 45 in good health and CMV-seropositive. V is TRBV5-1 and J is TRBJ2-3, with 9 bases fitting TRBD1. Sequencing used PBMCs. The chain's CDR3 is CASSLGDRVGRDTQYF. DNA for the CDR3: TGCGCCAGCAGCTTGGGGGACAGGGTGGGTAGAGATACGCAGTATTTT.